This entry describes one T cell receptor beta chain. These data belong to a study of blood T cell repertoires in COVID-19. The CDR3 contains 16 residues. Trimming cost V 3 bases and J 1 base; bases outside gene matches: 9. Germline CDR1 reads DFQATT; CDR2 reads SNEGSKA (reference sequence). Per the original methods: Estimates of nucleated cell counts were drawn from the amplification of reference gene primers. Sequencing used immunoSEQ multiplex PCR; TCRdb keeps in-frame clones, though not all of them. From that table come the V and J calls and clone size; the DNA was used to work out D and trimming. The data contain under 300,000 clones, roughly 90% of them singletons.

The sequenced sample consisted of PBMCs or T cells enriched from blood (not recorded which). The TCR originated in a woman in her sixties or seventies who had recovered from COVID-19. The rearrangement uses TRBV20-1 and TRBJ1-5; 7 bases map to TRBD1. CDR3 in DNA: TGCAGTGCTAGTTATTTAACAGGGGAAAGCAATCAGCCCCAGCATTTT. As protein: CSASYLTGESNQPQHF.